The T cell receptor (beta chain) under discussion was sequenced for a study of blood T cell repertoires in COVID-19. Details on this clone: Within the sample, other DNA sequences also encode this same CDR3.

Data came from immunoSEQ multiplex PCR; TCRdb stores just in-frame clones and leaves some out. The sample includes approximately 280,000 clones, about 88% of them seen just once. V dropped 6 bases and J dropped 3 bases, with 9 bases sitting between them. From germline, CDR1 is MNHEY and CDR2 SVGEGT. This CDR3 spans 12 amino acids. The chain is built from TRBV6-2 or TRBV6-3 and TRBJ2-7, with D uncertain. Sequencing used peripheral blood. This receptor was obtained from a human donor with COVID-19, enrolled during active disease. The donor label of this sample is uncertain. The CDR3 loop reads CASSLRGYEQYF. The CDR3 region has the DNA TGTGCCAGCAGCCTACGCGGCTACGAGCAGTACTTC.